This is a list of T cell receptor beta chains from one sample in a study of PD-1 blockade in classical Hodgkin lymphoma. Method: immunoSEQ multiplex PCR; TCRdb's copy keeps in-frame clones and lacks some. This table holds around 45,000 clones, roughly 86% found once. The sequences come from peripheral blood mononuclear cells (PBMCs), collected at baseline. These receptors originate from a human donor with classical Hodgkin lymphoma. The CDR3 runs from the conserved cysteine through the conserved F or W. D genes are given only for firm matches. Not every row has a clone size; where given, it reads once, few, many or a size class.

j_gene: TRBJ2-5; abundance: once; v_gene: TRBV10-1; d_gene: .; CDR3aa: CADDDGRVETQYF; CDR3nt: TGCGCCGACGATGATGGCAGGGTGGAGACCCAGTACTTC
j_gene: TRBJ1-5; abundance: once; v_gene: TRBV6-5; d_gene: .; CDR3aa: CASSHGQPQHF; CDR3nt: TGTGCCAGCAGCCACGGCCAGCCCCAGCATTTT
j_gene: TRBJ2-1; abundance: .; v_gene: TRBV19; d_gene: .; CDR3aa: CASSIPGSSYNEQFF; CDR3nt: TGTGCCAGTAGTATACCCGGGAGCTCCTACAATGAGCAGTTCTTC
j_gene: TRBJ2-7; abundance: .; v_gene: TRBV7-9; d_gene: .; CDR3aa: CASSASYEQYF; CDR3nt: TGTGCCAGCAGCGCCTCCTACGAGCAGTACTTC
j_gene: TRBJ1-4; abundance: .; v_gene: TRBV11-2; d_gene: .; CDR3aa: CASSQLLGEKLFF; CDR3nt: TGTGCCAGCAGCCAACTTCTGGGTGAAAAACTGTTTTTT
j_gene: TRBJ2-3; abundance: .; v_gene: TRBV19; d_gene: TRBD2; CDR3aa: CASSILGTSPDTQYF; CDR3nt: TGTGCCAGTAGTATTCTCGGGACTAGTCCCGATACGCAGTATTTT
j_gene: TRBJ2-5; abundance: .; v_gene: TRBV25-1; d_gene: .; CDR3aa: CASSRMSQETQYF; CDR3nt: TGTGCCAGCAGTCGGATGTCACAAGAGACCCAGTACTTC
j_gene: TRBJ2-1; abundance: .; v_gene: TRBV29-1; d_gene: .; CDR3aa: CSALPPGPTHNEQFF; CDR3nt: TGCAGCGCCCTACCTCCGGGGCCGACCCACAATGAGCAGTTCTTC
j_gene: TRBJ2-6; abundance: .; v_gene: TRBV16; d_gene: .; CDR3aa: CASRPHSSGANVLTF; CDR3nt: TGTGCCAGCAGACCACACAGCTCTGGGGCCAACGTCCTGACTTTC
j_gene: TRBJ2-7; abundance: .; v_gene: TRBV4-1; d_gene: TRBD2; CDR3aa: CASSQLPRDYSYEQYF; CDR3nt: TGCGCCAGCAGCCAACTTCCCCGGGACTACAGCTACGAGCAGTACTTC
j_gene: TRBJ2-3; abundance: few; v_gene: TRBV6-4; d_gene: TRBD2; CDR3aa: CASSEGGGTTDTQYF; CDR3nt: TGTGCCAGCAGTGAAGGCGGGGGGACCACAGATACGCAGTATTTT
j_gene: TRBJ2-1; abundance: .; v_gene: TRBV1; d_gene: .; CDR3aa: CTSSQEGRERSYNEQFF; CDR3nt: TGCACCAGCAGCCAAGAAGGAAGGGAGAGGTCCTACAATGAGCAGTTCTTC
j_gene: TRBJ2-7; abundance: .; v_gene: TRBV6-5; d_gene: .; CDR3aa: CASSYSDRQYF; CDR3nt: TGTGCCAGCAGTTACTCGGACAGGCAGTACTTC
j_gene: TRBJ2-5; abundance: once; v_gene: TRBV5-1; d_gene: .; CDR3aa: CASSSRGPPRETQYF; CDR3nt: TGCGCCAGCAGCTCGAGGGGTCCCCCCCGGGAGACCCAGTACTTC
j_gene: TRBJ1-1; abundance: .; v_gene: TRBV4-3; d_gene: TRBD1; CDR3aa: CASSQDRGNTEAFF; CDR3nt: TGCGCCAGCAGCCAGGACAGGGGGAACACTGAAGCTTTCTTT
j_gene: TRBJ1-5; abundance: .; v_gene: TRBV19; d_gene: .; CDR3aa: CASSIAPGRSNQPQHF; CDR3nt: TGTGCCAGTAGTATAGCCCCCGGGAGGAGCAATCAGCCCCAGCATTTT
j_gene: TRBJ2-1; abundance: once; v_gene: TRBV4-1; d_gene: TRBD1; CDR3aa: CASSQGRDRPHNEQFF; CDR3nt: TGCGCCAGCAGCCAAGGAAGGGACAGACCACACAATGAGCAGTTCTTC
j_gene: TRBJ1-2; abundance: .; v_gene: TRBV7-2; d_gene: TRBD1; CDR3aa: CASRPGQGINYGYTF; CDR3nt: TGTGCCAGCAGACCTGGACAGGGTATAAACTATGGCTACACCTTC
j_gene: TRBJ2-7; abundance: .; v_gene: TRBV4-2; d_gene: .; CDR3aa: CASSPKGATPLYEQYF; CDR3nt: TGTGCCAGCAGCCCCAAGGGCGCAACCCCGTTATACGAGCAGTACTTC
j_gene: TRBJ1-5; abundance: once; v_gene: TRBV19; d_gene: .; CDR3aa: CASSQGIVEPQHF; CDR3nt: TGTGCCAGTAGTCAGGGAATTGTAGAGCCCCAGCATTTT
j_gene: TRBJ1-5; abundance: .; v_gene: TRBV9; d_gene: .; CDR3aa: CASSVHDGSNQPQHF; CDR3nt: TGTGCCAGCAGCGTACATGACGGGAGCAATCAGCCCCAGCATTTT
j_gene: TRBJ2-3; abundance: .; v_gene: TRBV28; d_gene: .; CDR3aa: CASSLIRPWGPTDTQYF; CDR3nt: TGTGCCAGCAGTTTAATTCGTCCTTGGGGACCAACAGATACGCAGTATTTT
j_gene: TRBJ2-7; abundance: .; v_gene: TRBV7-2; d_gene: TRBD2; CDR3aa: CASSLARTSGGYEQYF; CDR3nt: TGTGCCAGCAGCTTAGCCAGGACTAGCGGGGGCTACGAGCAGTACTTC
j_gene: TRBJ2-1; abundance: .; v_gene: TRBV6-1; d_gene: TRBD2; CDR3aa: CASSGYLAGGLYNEQFF; CDR3nt: TGTGCCAGCAGTGGGTACCTAGCGGGAGGGCTTTACAATGAGCAGTTCTTC
j_gene: TRBJ1-4; abundance: once; v_gene: TRBV28; d_gene: .; CDR3aa: CASSKLLKLNTNEKLFF; CDR3nt: TGTGCCAGCAGTAAATTGCTCAAATTGAATACTAATGAAAAACTGTTTTTT
j_gene: TRBJ2-2; abundance: .; v_gene: TRBV5-4; d_gene: .; CDR3aa: CASSQITGELFF; CDR3nt: TGTGCCAGCAGCCAAATCACCGGGGAGCTGTTTTTT
j_gene: TRBJ1-5; abundance: .; v_gene: TRBV7-8; d_gene: .; CDR3aa: CASSLVSGTPNQPQHF; CDR3nt: TGTGCCAGCAGCTTAGTTTCAGGAACTCCCAATCAGCCCCAGCATTTT
j_gene: TRBJ1-1; abundance: .; v_gene: TRBV2; d_gene: .; CDR3aa: CASSVKVNTEAFF; CDR3nt: TGTGCCAGCAGTGTTAAAGTGAACACTGAAGCTTTCTTT
j_gene: TRBJ2-7; abundance: .; v_gene: TRBV7-8; d_gene: .; CDR3aa: CASSIGQSYEQYF; CDR3nt: TGTGCCAGCAGCATAGGACAGAGCTACGAGCAGTACTTC
j_gene: TRBJ2-6; abundance: once; v_gene: TRBV15; d_gene: .; CDR3aa: CATSGDTGSGANVLTF; CDR3nt: TGTGCCACCAGCGGAGATACAGGGTCAGGGGCCAACGTCCTGACTTTC
j_gene: TRBJ1-1; abundance: .; v_gene: TRBV7-9; d_gene: TRBD1; CDR3aa: CASSLGQGMTFGTNTEAFF; CDR3nt: TGTGCCAGCAGCTTAGGACAGGGGATGACTTTCGGTACCAACACTGAAGCTTTCTTT
j_gene: TRBJ2-5; abundance: .; v_gene: TRBV28; d_gene: TRBD1; CDR3aa: CASSLVAGGKTQYF; CDR3nt: TGTGCCAGCAGTTTGGTGGCAGGGGGAAAGACCCAGTACTTC
j_gene: TRBJ1-4; abundance: .; v_gene: TRBV2; d_gene: TRBD1; CDR3aa: CASSESGGLEKLFF; CDR3nt: TGTGCCAGCAGTGAATCAGGGGGCTTGGAAAAACTGTTTTTT
j_gene: TRBJ2-7; abundance: .; v_gene: TRBV7-3; d_gene: .; CDR3aa: CASSFRQTGTPAYEQYF; CDR3nt: TGTGCCAGCAGCTTCCGACAAACCGGGACCCCTGCCTACGAGCAGTACTTC
j_gene: TRBJ1-1; abundance: .; v_gene: TRBV7-8; d_gene: .; CDR3aa: CASSFNGQTQAFF; CDR3nt: TGTGCCAGCAGCTTCAATGGACAGACCCAGGCTTTCTTT
j_gene: TRBJ2-7; abundance: few; v_gene: TRBV10-3; d_gene: TRBD1; CDR3aa: CAISPQGVEQYF; CDR3nt: TGTGCCATCAGCCCGCAGGGGGTCGAGCAGTACTTC
j_gene: TRBJ2-1; abundance: .; v_gene: TRBV27; d_gene: TRBD2; CDR3aa: CASSSARKLAGGSYNEQFF; CDR3nt: TGTGCCAGCAGTTCTGCCCGCAAACTAGCGGGGGGATCCTACAATGAGCAGTTCTTC
j_gene: TRBJ2-3; abundance: few; v_gene: TRBV5-4; d_gene: .; CDR3aa: CASSLAAGYTDTQYF; CDR3nt: TGTGCCAGCAGCTTGGCTGCAGGGTACACAGATACGCAGTATTTT
j_gene: TRBJ2-5; abundance: .; v_gene: TRBV7-6; d_gene: TRBD2; CDR3aa: CASRGVAGSWTQYF; CDR3nt: TGTGCCAGCAGAGGGGTAGCGGGGTCTTGGACCCAGTACTTC
j_gene: TRBJ2-3; abundance: .; v_gene: TRBV19; d_gene: .; CDR3aa: CASSILSLDTQYF; CDR3nt: TGTGCCAGTAGTATTCTTTCCTTGGATACGCAGTATTTT
j_gene: TRBJ2-7; abundance: .; v_gene: TRBV5-4; d_gene: TRBD1; CDR3aa: CASSASGTGTREQYF; CDR3nt: TGTGCCAGCAGCGCCTCCGGGACAGGGACGCGCGAGCAGTACTTC
j_gene: TRBJ1-1; abundance: .; v_gene: TRBV10-1; d_gene: .; CDR3aa: CATQRESGTEAFF; CDR3nt: TGCGCCACCCAACGAGAATCGGGCACTGAAGCTTTCTTT
j_gene: TRBJ2-5; abundance: .; v_gene: TRBV15; d_gene: .; CDR3aa: CATSRGQETQYF; CDR3nt: TGTGCCACCAGCAGGGGGCAAGAGACCCAGTACTTC
j_gene: TRBJ2-7; abundance: .; v_gene: TRBV19; d_gene: TRBD1; CDR3aa: CASSTPGQRSYEQYF; CDR3nt: TGTGCCAGTAGTACCCCGGGACAGAGGAGCTACGAGCAGTACTTC
j_gene: TRBJ1-3; abundance: .; v_gene: TRBV27; d_gene: .; CDR3aa: CASSFGGASGNTIYF; CDR3nt: TGTGCCAGCAGTTTCGGGGGAGCGTCTGGAAACACCATATATTTT
j_gene: TRBJ2-7; abundance: .; v_gene: TRBV6-5; d_gene: .; CDR3aa: CATRGVGSYEQYF; CDR3nt: TGTGCCACCCGCGGGGTGGGGTCCTACGAGCAGTACTTC
j_gene: TRBJ2-7; abundance: .; v_gene: TRBV28; d_gene: TRBD1; CDR3aa: CASSAPATGPYEQYF; CDR3nt: TGTGCCAGCAGTGCCCCGGCGACAGGGCCCTACGAGCAGTACTTC